Given below is one TCR beta chain in context. The record originates from a study of molecular identifiers for immune sequencing clone quantification. Each CDR3 protein is one row after TCRdb ran MiXCR on the PCR reads. The repertoire has some 580,000 distinct CDR3 sequences, roughly 27% of them found once; the top ten carry about 0.84%. This CDR3 is 16 amino acids long. Germline CDR1 is SGHAT and CDR2 is FQDESV (reference sequence). Trimming at V came to 4 bases and at J to 10 bases, leaving 16 bases not matched to a gene. The chain joins TRBV11-1 to TRBJ2-3, with TRBD2 identical over 8 bases. Sequences were obtained from naive CD8+ T cells from blood, with Jurkat cell RNA spiked in. Subset defined: FACS-sorted CD8+CD4-CCR7+CD45RA+ naive T cells. The sequence was obtained from a human donor in good health. Some libraries in this study had Jurkat cell RNA spiked in. The DNA of the CDR3 is TGTGCCAGCAGCTACCCTCCATCGGGAGGGGGGCTCCCGCAGTATTTT. Residues: CASSYPPSGGGLPQYF.